Each of the 3 T cell receptor beta chains below was sequenced from the same sample in a study of CD8+ T cells in alopecia areata. This sample's treatment: oral pan-JAK inhibitor, 5-10 mg twice daily. Investigators isolated RNA and reverse transcribed it into cDNA to act as the sequencing template. Some clones are missing from TCRdb's copy, which holds only in-frame ones; the method was immunoSEQ multiplex PCR. The sample comprises hundreds of thousands of clones, approximately 65% of which are singletons, and 0.95% to 1.5% rests with the top ten. This sample comprised CD4+ T cells sorted from blood, obtained at week 44, from a patient treated with tofacitinib. These receptors were obtained from a human donor with alopecia areata.

This clone was detected a few times. This chain uses TRBV7-8 with TRBJ1-1; D ambiguous. Per the germline V gene, CDR1 is SGHVS and CDR2 is FQNEAQ. This CDR3 has 14 amino acids. The V end lost 1 base, the J end lost 1 base, and 7 bases lay between the germline ends. The CDR3 loop reads CASSLEGPNTEAFF. In nucleotides, the CDR3 is TGTGCCAGCAGCTTAGAAGGCCCGAACACTGAAGCTTTCTTT.

The J gene is TRBJ2-2, the V gene TRBV7-3; D possibly corresponds to TRBD2 (7 bases). Trimming left V 5 bases short and J 0 bases short, with 10 bases between. In germline, CDR1 is SGHTA, CDR2 FQGTGA. The CDR3 consists of 15 residues. CDR3 residues: CASSRGGPNTGELFF. The CDR3 region has the DNA TGTGCCAGCAGCCGCGGGGGCCCGAACACCGGGGAGCTGTTTTTT.

The chain employs TRBV4-3 and TRBJ2-2, with D tentatively TRBD1 (6 bases). Per germline, CDR1 LGHNA and CDR2 YSLEER. CDR3 length: 17 amino acids. V was pared by 1 base and J by 2 bases, with 14 bases between. The CDR3 DNA sequence: TGCGCCAGCAGCCAAGGGCGCACCGGGACAAACACCGGGGAGCTGTTTTTT. Translating gives CASSQGRTGTNTGELFF.